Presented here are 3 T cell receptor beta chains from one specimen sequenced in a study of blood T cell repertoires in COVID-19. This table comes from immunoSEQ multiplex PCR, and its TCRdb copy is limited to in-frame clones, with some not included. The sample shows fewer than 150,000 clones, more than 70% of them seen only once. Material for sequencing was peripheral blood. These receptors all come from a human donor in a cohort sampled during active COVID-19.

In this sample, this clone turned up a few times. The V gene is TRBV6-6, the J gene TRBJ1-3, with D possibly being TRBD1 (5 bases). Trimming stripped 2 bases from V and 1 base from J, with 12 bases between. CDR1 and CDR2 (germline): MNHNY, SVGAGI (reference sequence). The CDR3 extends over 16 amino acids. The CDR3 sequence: CASSYEQGVSGNTIYF. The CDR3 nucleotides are TGTGCCAGCAGTTACGAGCAGGGCGTTTCTGGAAACACCATATATTTT.

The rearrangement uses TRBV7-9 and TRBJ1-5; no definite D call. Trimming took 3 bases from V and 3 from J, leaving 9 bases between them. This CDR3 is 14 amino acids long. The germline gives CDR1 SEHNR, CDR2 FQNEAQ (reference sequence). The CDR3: CASSFPYDNQPQHF. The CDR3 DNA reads TGTGCCAGCAGCTTCCCCTACGACAATCAGCCCCAGCATTTT.

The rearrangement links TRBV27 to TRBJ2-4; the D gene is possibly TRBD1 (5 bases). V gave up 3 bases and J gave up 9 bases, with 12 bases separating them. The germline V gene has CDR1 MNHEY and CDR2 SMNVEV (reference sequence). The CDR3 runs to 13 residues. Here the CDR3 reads CASSFGDSPIQYF. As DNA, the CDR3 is TGTGCCAGCAGTTTCGGCGACAGTCCCATTCAGTACTTC.